This passage covers 4 T cell receptor beta chains from one sample sequenced in a study of cytomegalovirus exposure and HLA in healthy donors. PCR involved 60 Vbeta and 13 Jbeta primers. The table came from immunoSEQ multiplex PCR; TCRdb's copy has only in-frame clones and leaves some out. Of roughly 250,000 clones listed, just under 85% are singletons. The sample consisted of PBMCs. The receptor set was obtained from a woman aged 40 to 50 in good health and CMV-seropositive.

The V and J genes are TRBV5-6 and TRBJ2-2; 8 bases fit TRBD2. Germline V gene sequence: CDR1 SGHDT, CDR2 YYEEEE. The CDR3 is 16 amino acids. The J segment lost 6 bases and the V segment lost 0 bases, leaving 7 bases of the junction unmatched. The DNA of the CDR3 is TGTGCCAGCAGCTTGGGAGCCGGGAGGGCTCCCGGGGAGCTGTTTTTT. As protein: CASSLGAGRAPGELFF.

The chain links TRBV6-6 to TRBJ1-2, with a weak D call TRBD1 (6 bases). This CDR3 comprises 15 residues. Per germline, CDR1 MNHNY and CDR2 SVGAGI (reference sequence). Trimming took off 8 bases at V and 3 bases at J, with 19 bases between the two ends. CDR3 nucleotides: TGTGCCAGCTGGCAACAGGGCCGCTTGGACTATGGCTACACCTTC. Translated: CASWQQGRLDYGYTF.

This chain's CDR3 is CASSEDRGNTEAFF. Written as DNA, the CDR3 is TGTGCCAGCAGTGAGGACAGGGGGAACACTGAAGCTTTCTTT. V usage is TRBV6-6 and J usage is TRBJ1-1, with TRBD1 identical over 9 bases. V lost 5 bases to trimming and J lost 1 base; unmatched junction nucleotides: 2. Germline CDR1 MNHNY, CDR2 SVGAGI (reference sequence). CDR3 size: 14 residues.

The J gene is TRBJ2-2, the V gene TRBV11-1; D unresolved. Germline V CDR1 and CDR2: SGHAT, FQDESV (reference sequence). Between the trimmed V and J ends, which lost 1 base and 3 bases, there was a span of 6 bases. CDR3 length: 14 residues. The CDR3 sequence: CASSLGSDTGELFF. The CDR3 coding sequence is TGTGCCAGCAGCTTAGGGAGTGACACCGGGGAGCTGTTTTTT.